This TCR beta chain was profiled in a study of T cells in localized non-small cell lung cancer. About this clone: Its antigen is not identified.

The data were produced by immunoSEQ multiplex PCR, yet TCRdb's version contains in-frame clones alone and is incomplete. The sample includes just over 20,000 clones, more than 75% of them seen just once. The study's findings and limits: Uninvolved nearby lung showed the greatest T cell clonality, exceeding that found in tumor. A denser population of T cells in blood accompanied longer overall survival. The study detected a median about 50 of the top 100 tumor clones in adjacent lung. The tumor had only one region sequenced, so heterogeneity remains possible.

The receptor's source is a woman aged 35 to 70 with stage II squamous cell lung carcinoma. Sample: PBMCs, taken before any cancer treatment.

The CDR3 is CASSWRPSSYNEQFF. The CDR3 nucleotides read TGTGCCAGTAGCTGGCGCCCCAGCTCCTACAATGAGCAGTTCTTC. J is TRBJ2-1 and V is TRBV19, with D unclear. Germline V CDR1 and CDR2: LNHDA, SQIVND (reference sequence). The CDR3 has 15 residues. Trimming shortened V by 6 bases and J by 0 bases, and 12 bases separated the two germline ends.